The next 7 T cell receptor beta chains were all read from a single sample in a study of cytomegalovirus exposure and HLA in healthy donors (dated by TCRdb to the late 2010s). Receptor amplification or capture employed the immunoSEQ multiplex PCR assay. The multiplex PCR relied on a mix of 60 forward primers for TCR Vbeta segments and 13 reverse primers for TCR Jbeta segments. TCRdb obtained this table from immuneACCESS and retained in-frame rearrangements with V and J assigned. These tables miss some clones; where compared with another copy, unresolved V genes account for less than half of the shortfall, and the remainder is unexplained. For this sample the table gives about 86,000 clones, of which about four fifths were detected only once. The ten largest clones represent approximately 14% of the sample. The sample was PBMCs. These receptors all stem from a woman between 40 and 50 years old in good health and CMV-seropositive.

This sequence joins TRBV27 and TRBJ1-1; 10 nucleotides align to TRBD1. Germline V gene lookup returns CDR1 MNHEY and CDR2 SMNVEV (reference sequence). This CDR3 region has 12 residues. V gave up 9 bases and J gave up 10 bases; unmatched junction bases: 8. CDR3 DNA sequence: TGTGCCAGTTCAGACAGGGGGCTCGGAGCTTTCTTT. The encoded protein is CASSDRGLGAFF.

This clone was recorded only once. The rearrangement uses TRBV14 and TRBJ1-1; D possibly corresponds to TRBD1 (5 bases). CDR3 length: 13 residues. Per germline, CDR1 SGHDN and CDR2 FVKESK. With 2 bases removed from V and 7 bases from J, the gap between germline ends came to 11 bases. The CDR3 region has the DNA TGTGCCAGCAGCCAACTCCGGACATATGAAGCTTTCTTT. Protein sequence: CASSQLRTYEAFF. The full variable domain, in which reference TRBV14 and TRBJ1-1 provide the parts outside the CDR3, is EAGVTQFPSHSVIEKGQTVTLRCDPISGHDNLYWYRRVMGKEIKFLLHFVKESKQDESGMPNNRFLAERTGGTYSTLKVQPAELEDSGVYFCASSQLRTYEAFFGQGTRLTVV.

V usage is TRBV27 and J usage is TRBJ2-1, with TRBD2 as a possible D gene (6 bases). Germline V lookup: CDR1 MNHEY, CDR2 SMNVEV (reference sequence). The V end was cut by 5 bases, the J end by 9 bases, with 20 bases between. The length of the CDR3 is 15 residues. As DNA, the CDR3 is TGTGCCAGCAGTCCCCGGAGGTTGCGGGGTGGTGAGCAGTTCTTC. Amino acid sequence: CASSPRRLRGGEQFF.

V gene TRBV2 combines with J gene TRBJ2-4; D perhaps matches TRBD1 (6 bases). V was cut by 8 bases and J by 7 bases, with 9 bases left in between. This CDR3 spans 11 amino acids. Looked up from germline, CDR1 is SNHLY and CDR2 is FYNNEI. As DNA, the CDR3 is TGTGCCAGCTTACAGGGTAACATTCAGTACTTC. Encoded protein: CASLQGNIQYF.

The chain is built from TRBV9 and TRBJ2-6; 7 bases fit TRBD1. This CDR3 is built from 16 residues. The trim removed 3 bases at V and 2 bases at J, leaving 5 bases unmatched. Per germline, CDR1 SGDLS and CDR2 YYNGEE. This chain's CDR3 is CASSGHTGAGANVLTF. CDR3 bases: TGTGCCAGCAGCGGTCATACAGGGGCTGGGGCCAACGTCCTGACTTTC.

This clone was observed a few times. J is TRBJ1-3 and V is TRBV7-8, with no clear D. Looked up from germline, CDR1 is SGHVS and CDR2 is FQNEAQ. With 7 bases removed from V and 1 base from J, the gap between germline ends came to 11 bases. The CDR3 contains 14 residues. The CDR3 DNA is TGTGCCAGCACCTCCGGGAGATCTGGAAACACCATATATTTT. Its translation is CASTSGRSGNTIYF.

This clone was counted between two and nine times. V gene TRBV6-5 combines with J gene TRBJ2-4; 7 bases match TRBD1. Germline CDR1 MNHEY, CDR2 SVGAGI. Germline trimming cut 1 base from V and 8 bases from J; bases unmatched to any gene: 2. This CDR3 comprises 13 residues. Here the CDR3 DNA reads TGTGCCAGCAGTTACTTTGGGACAGACATTCAGTACTTC. Translation gives CASSYFGTDIQYF.